Listed below are T cell receptor beta chains from one sample, sequenced in a study of blood T cell repertoires in COVID-19. The assay was immunoSEQ multiplex PCR, and TCRdb's table has in-frame clones only and misses some. Here the sample spans 150,000 or so clones, 84% being singletons. The specimen was PBMCs or T cells enriched from blood (not recorded which). The receptors were gathered from a man in his forties or fifties who had recovered from COVID-19. Each CDR3 is given with its conserved first and last residue. Each record gives: J gene, CDR3 length, V gene, clone size, D gene, CDR3 DNA, CDR3 protein. D genes are given only for firm matches. Part of the rows lack a size; the others show once, few, many or a class for expanded clones.

j_call: TRBJ2-7; cdr3_length: 14; v_call: TRBV28; clone_size: -; d_call: TRBD2; cdr3_nt: TGTGCCAGCAGTTCCAGCGGGGGGAGCTACGAGCAGTACTTC; cdr3_aa: CASSSSGGSYEQYF
j_call: TRBJ2-7; cdr3_length: 16; v_call: TRBV5-1; clone_size: -; d_call: TRBD1; cdr3_nt: TGCGCCAGCAGCTTGGCCGAGGGGGCGAGCTCCTACGAGCAGTACTTC; cdr3_aa: CASSLAEGASSYEQYF
j_call: TRBJ1-6; cdr3_length: 13; v_call: TRBV12-2; clone_size: -; d_call: -; cdr3_nt: TGTGCAAGTCGCTTAGGGTCTCGGTCCGCCCTCCACTTT; cdr3_aa: CASRLGSRSALHF
j_call: TRBJ2-1; cdr3_length: 15; v_call: TRBV9; clone_size: -; d_call: TRBD2; cdr3_nt: TGTGCCAGCGCAGTAGCGGGCAACAACTACAATGAGCAGTTCTTC; cdr3_aa: CASAVAGNNYNEQFF
j_call: TRBJ2-5; cdr3_length: 13; v_call: TRBV7-7; clone_size: -; d_call: TRBD1; cdr3_nt: TGTGCCAGCAGCACACAGGGGGCGCAGGCCCAGTACTTC; cdr3_aa: CASSTQGAQAQYF
j_call: TRBJ1-1; cdr3_length: 13; v_call: TRBV5-1; clone_size: -; d_call: -; cdr3_nt: TGCGCCAGCAGCCTCGGGGAACAGGGTACAGCGACCTTT; cdr3_aa: CASSLGEQGTATF
j_call: TRBJ1-1; cdr3_length: 13; v_call: TRBV12-3/TRBV12-4; clone_size: once; d_call: -; cdr3_nt: TGTGCCAGCAGTTTAGGCAGGGAAACTGAAGCTTTCTTT; cdr3_aa: CASSLGRETEAFF
j_call: TRBJ1-5; cdr3_length: 15; v_call: TRBV18; clone_size: once; d_call: -; cdr3_nt: TGTGCCAGCTCCCGACAGAAGGATAGCAATCAGCCCCAGCATTTT; cdr3_aa: CASSRQKDSNQPQHF
j_call: TRBJ2-5; cdr3_length: 16; v_call: TRBV5-1; clone_size: -; d_call: TRBD1; cdr3_nt: TGCGCCAGCAGTCCCGACTACAGGGGGCGAAGAGAGACCCAGTACTTC; cdr3_aa: CASSPDYRGRRETQYF
j_call: TRBJ1-1; cdr3_length: 16; v_call: TRBV19; clone_size: once; d_call: TRBD1; cdr3_nt: TGTGCCAGTAGTACGTATACAGGGGGCGTGGACACTGAAGCTTTCTTT; cdr3_aa: CASSTYTGGVDTEAFF
j_call: TRBJ1-5; cdr3_length: 15; v_call: TRBV19; clone_size: -; d_call: -; cdr3_nt: TGTGCCAGTAGTTGGGAGGGAGGGAGCAATCAGCCCCAGCATTTT; cdr3_aa: CASSWEGGSNQPQHF
j_call: TRBJ1-1; cdr3_length: 15; v_call: TRBV3-1/TRBV3-2; clone_size: -; d_call: -; cdr3_nt: TGTGCCAGCAGCCAAGGGGGGGTTCGGGACACTGAAGCTTTCTTT; cdr3_aa: CASSQGGVRDTEAFF
j_call: TRBJ2-4; cdr3_length: 16; v_call: TRBV4-1; clone_size: -; d_call: TRBD2; cdr3_nt: TGCGCCAGCAGCCAGGGACTAGCCCAAGCCAAAAACATTCAGTACTTC; cdr3_aa: CASSQGLAQAKNIQYF
j_call: TRBJ2-7; cdr3_length: 14; v_call: TRBV7-9; clone_size: few; d_call: TRBD1; cdr3_nt: TGTGCCAGCAGCCCCCGGACAGGCTTGAGGGAGCAGTACTTC; cdr3_aa: CASSPRTGLREQYF
j_call: TRBJ2-7; cdr3_length: 17; v_call: TRBV25-1; clone_size: -; d_call: TRBD1; cdr3_nt: TGTGCCAGCAGCCGACAAGGGACAGGGAGCAACTACGACGAGCAGTACTTC; cdr3_aa: CASSRQGTGSNYDEQYF
j_call: TRBJ1-3; cdr3_length: 14; v_call: TRBV28; clone_size: -; d_call: -; cdr3_nt: TGTGCCAGCAGTCACGGAGGGGCGGGAAACACCATATATTTT; cdr3_aa: CASSHGGAGNTIYF
j_call: TRBJ1-5; cdr3_length: 19; v_call: TRBV5-1; clone_size: once; d_call: TRBD1; cdr3_nt: TGCGCCAGCAGCTTGGGCTCCGGGACAGGGACTTATAGCAATCAGCCCCAGCATTTT; cdr3_aa: CASSLGSGTGTYSNQPQHF
j_call: TRBJ1-3; cdr3_length: 17; v_call: TRBV7-6; clone_size: -; d_call: TRBD1; cdr3_nt: TGTGCCAGCAGCCCGCGACCGGGACAGGGCTCTGGAAACACCATATATTTT; cdr3_aa: CASSPRPGQGSGNTIYF
j_call: TRBJ2-2; cdr3_length: 17; v_call: TRBV9; clone_size: -; d_call: TRBD2; cdr3_nt: TGTGCCAGCAGCGTATCGGCGGGGGGGATTAACACCGGGGAGCTGTTTTTT; cdr3_aa: CASSVSAGGINTGELFF
j_call: TRBJ1-1; cdr3_length: 12; v_call: TRBV12-3/TRBV12-4; clone_size: -; d_call: -; cdr3_nt: TGTGCCAGCAGGCCATCTAGCACTGAAGCTTTCTTT; cdr3_aa: CASRPSSTEAFF
j_call: TRBJ1-1; cdr3_length: 17; v_call: TRBV27; clone_size: -; d_call: -; cdr3_nt: TGTGCCAGCAAGGCAAAAGGCAGCCGACAACTGAACACTGAAGCTTTCTTT; cdr3_aa: CASKAKGSRQLNTEAFF
j_call: TRBJ2-1; cdr3_length: 16; v_call: TRBV3-1/TRBV3-2; clone_size: once; d_call: TRBD1; cdr3_nt: TGTGCCAGCAGCCCGCCCGGGACAGGGGGCTGGAATGAGCAGTTCTTC; cdr3_aa: CASSPPGTGGWNEQFF
j_call: TRBJ1-6; cdr3_length: 15; v_call: TRBV3-1/TRBV3-2; clone_size: once; d_call: -; cdr3_nt: TGTGCCAGCAGCCAAGTGATACGGGGTAATTCACCCCTCCACTTT; cdr3_aa: CASSQVIRGNSPLHF